At least ten counts were recorded for the clone carrying this T cell receptor beta chain. The CDR3 has 11 residues. The ends were cut back, 4 bases at V and 8 bases at J, with 6 bases in the middle. Germline-derived CDR1 and CDR2 are SNHLY and FYNNEI. This sample was included in a study of regulatory T cells in long-lasting Graves disease. The authors built TCR beta libraries using iRepertoire HTBI primers and Arm-PCR of CDR3 regions. A single record per CDR3 protein comes from TCRdb applying MiXCR to the multiplex PCR reads. The sample contains a few hundred thousand distinct CDR3 sequences, about 13% of which appear only once. The time point: newly diagnosed GD, antithyroid drugs for less than 3 months. There was RNA extracted from PBMCs, and the TCR library was made from it. This same sample was also taken into another study, of T cells in Graves' hyperthyroidism and ophthalmopathy. From that second work: Ophthalmopathy cases were set apart from stable hyperthyroidism by a 13 V-J model.

The receptor's source is a man aged 25-40 years with Graves disease. The sample consisted of peripheral blood mononuclear cells (PBMCs), taken at new diagnosis, from a patient treated with antithyroid drugs. This chain joins TRBV2 and TRBJ2-1; D unresolved. CDR3 DNA sequence: TGTGCCAGCAGTGGCAGGCATGAGCAGTTCTTC. This gives the protein CASSGRHEQFF.